This passage covers 20 T cell receptor beta chains from one sample sequenced in a study of identical twins. TCRdb reprocessed the 5' RACE reads with MiXCR, giving one entry per CDR3 protein. The sample carries 450,000 or so distinct CDR3 sequences, 12% to 15% recorded once. A further study also used this sample, focusing on yellow fever vaccine responses in identical twins.

Sequencing was carried out using CD4+ T cells sorted from blood. The receptors were gathered from a woman aged 18-29 years in good health.

The sample holds a few counts of this clonotype. The CDR3 here is CSARQGQANYGYTF. CDR3 in DNA: TGCAGTGCTAGACAGGGGCAGGCAAACTATGGCTACACCTTC. The chain has TRBV20-1 and TRBJ1-2; a possible D gene is TRBD1 (6 bases). The germline V gene encodes CDR1 DFQATT and CDR2 SNEGSKA (reference sequence). The CDR3 loop spans 14 amino acids. The V gene lost 2 bases and the J gene lost 2 bases, with 12 bases spanning the gap.

The table lists this clonotype with a few counts. V gene TRBV3-1 combines with J gene TRBJ1-1, with TRBD1 as a possible D gene (6 bases). This CDR3 comprises 14 residues. Trimming took off 5 bases at V and 2 bases at J, with 12 bases between the two ends. Germline loops: CDR1 LGHDT, CDR2 YNNKEL (reference sequence). CDR3 in DNA: TGTGCCAGCAGCTTGGGACACCCAAACACTGAAGCTTTCTTT. The encoded protein is CASSLGHPNTEAFF.

The chain recombines TRBV12-3 or TRBV12-4 with TRBJ2-7, with TRBD2 matching over 13 bases. Losses at the gene ends were 3 bases for V and 0 bases for J; bases not matched to a gene: 5. This CDR3 comprises 17 residues. CDR3 in amino acids: CASSFRTSGGFSYEQYF. CDR3 in DNA: TGTGCCAGCAGTTTCCGGACTAGCGGGGGATTCTCCTACGAGCAGTACTTC.

The V gene is TRBV7-6, the J gene TRBJ2-7; 9 bases line up with TRBD1. V shed 1 base, J shed 1 base, and the junction held 2 bases outside the gene matches. The CDR3 is 15 amino acids. Germline V CDR1 and CDR2: SGHVS, FNYEAQ. The CDR3 sequence: CASSLVQGASYEQYF. The CDR3 DNA is TGTGCCAGCAGCTTAGTACAGGGGGCGTCCTACGAGCAGTACTTC.

This rearrangement joins TRBV28 to TRBJ2-7; tentatively, D is TRBD2 (6 bases). V gave up 5 bases and J gave up 7 bases, with 18 bases separating them. Germline CDR1 reads MDHEN; CDR2 reads SYDVKM. The CDR3 totals 14 residues. CDR3 loop: CASSPYLASREQYF. Here the CDR3 DNA reads TGTGCCAGCAGTCCATATCTAGCGAGTCGAGAGCAGTACTTC. Based on the CDR3 plus reference TRBV28 and TRBJ2-7, the full variable domain is DVKVTQSSRYLVKRTGEKVFLECVQDMDHENMFWYRQDPGLGLRLIYFSYDVKMKEKGDIPEGYSVSREKKERFSLILESASTNQTSMYLCASSPYLASREQYFGPGTRLTVT.

In this sample, this clonotype turned up many times. The chain links TRBV2 to TRBJ1-2; no firm D call. This CDR3 comprises 12 residues. V dropped 7 bases and J dropped 2 bases, with 8 bases sitting between them. Germline V gene lookup returns CDR1 SNHLY and CDR2 FYNNEI. The CDR3 DNA reads TGTGCCAGCAATAGGTGGAACTATGGCTACACCTTC. The encoded protein is CASNRWNYGYTF.

The V call is TRBV6-2 or TRBV6-3, the J call TRBJ1-2, with D perhaps TRBD1 (5 bases). This CDR3 is built from 14 residues. Germline V gene data show CDR1 as MNHEY and CDR2 as SVGEGT. The V gene lost 3 bases and the J gene lost 8 bases, with 16 bases spanning the gap. CDR3 coding DNA: TGTGCCAGCAGTTATGGTTCAGGGAAGGAAGGCTACACCTTC. Translated, it gives CASSYGSGKEGYTF.

This clonotype was found many times. The V and J genes are TRBV24-1 and TRBJ2-1, with 11 bases that match TRBD2. The CDR3 sequence is 20 residues long. Germline loops: CDR1 KGHDR, CDR2 SFDVKD. V shed 4 bases, J shed 2 bases, and the junction held 15 bases outside the gene matches. The CDR3, as DNA: TGTGCCACCAGTGACCCGCGCGTTAGCGGGGGGGCAAAGACCTACAATGAGCAGTTCTTC. Translated, it gives CATSDPRVSGGAKTYNEQFF.

The chain is built from TRBV11-1 and TRBJ2-2, with TRBD1 identical over 7 bases. J lost 2 bases, V lost 5 bases, and 8 bases had no gene match. This CDR3 region has 16 residues. Germline V gene data show CDR1 as SGHAT and CDR2 as FQDESV (reference sequence). As DNA, the CDR3 is TGTGCCAGCAGCCCGACAGGGACGGGTAACACCGGGGAGCTGTTTTTT. Translation gives CASSPTGTGNTGELFF.

This clonotype has at least ten counts. In nucleotides, the CDR3 is TGTGCCAGCTCACCACAGCCGGAAGAGACCCAGTACTTC. This translates into CASSPQPEETQYF. This chain uses TRBV18 with TRBJ2-5; D gene uncertain. The germline gives CDR1 KGHSH, CDR2 LQKENI. This CDR3 has 13 residues. Trimming took 1 base from V and 3 from J, leaving 6 bases between them.

A few counts support this clonotype. The chain combines TRBV20-1 with TRBJ2-5, with no clear D. V lost 0 bases to trimming and J lost 5 bases, with 7 bases between them. The CDR3 runs 12 residues. Germline CDR1 is DFQATT and CDR2 is SNEGSKA (reference sequence). The CDR3 nucleotides are TGCAGTGCTAGAGATATGAGGGAGACCCAGTACTTC. This encodes CSARDMRETQYF.

This clonotype was found many times. This rearrangement joins TRBV29-1 to TRBJ2-3; D is unclear. CDR3 length: 12 residues. CDR1 is SQVTM and CDR2 is ANQGSEA in the germline V gene. With 3 bases removed from V and 1 base from J, the gap between germline ends came to 5 bases. The CDR3 protein is CSVDSGTDTQYF. Here the CDR3 DNA reads TGCAGCGTTGACTCTGGCACAGATACGCAGTATTTT.

This clonotype was counted a few times. V gene TRBV12-3 or TRBV12-4 combines with J gene TRBJ2-7; TRBD1 or TRBD2 may be the D gene (5 bases each). There are 14 residues in the CDR3. V lost 3 bases to trimming and J lost 5 bases, with 14 bases between them. CDR3 sequence: CASSFRDADNEQYF. For the CDR3, the DNA is TGTGCCAGCAGTTTCCGGGACGCCGATAACGAGCAGTACTTC.

This clonotype has more than one count but fewer than ten. This chain uses TRBV5-5 with TRBJ2-7; D uncertain. Trimming took 1 base from V and 6 from J, leaving 11 bases between them. Germline V lookup: CDR1 SGHKS, CDR2 YYEKEE (reference sequence). The CDR3 runs to 13 residues. Written as DNA, the CDR3 is TGTGCCAGCAGCTTGATGCGGAGAGTCGAGCAGTACTTC. It translates to CASSLMRRVEQYF.

This clonotype was found a few times. This chain uses TRBV20-1 with TRBJ2-1; TRBD2 aligns across 8 bases. Trimming took 0 bases from V and 7 from J; bases not matched to a gene: 8. This CDR3 spans 15 amino acids. Germline CDR1 DFQATT, CDR2 SNEGSKA (reference sequence). CDR3 loop: CSARDWTGGRNEQFF. DNA of the CDR3: TGCAGTGCTAGAGATTGGACGGGAGGGAGGAATGAGCAGTTCTTC.

The rearrangement links TRBV6-5 to TRBJ2-5; 9 positions match TRBD1. This CDR3 is 15 amino acids long. Germline CDR1 is MNHEY and CDR2 is SVGAGI. The trim removed 3 bases at V and 1 base at J, leaving 3 bases unmatched. CDR3: CASSYRTGVQETQYF. CDR3 DNA sequence: TGTGCCAGCAGTTATCGGACAGGGGTCCAAGAGACCCAGTACTTC.

The chain employs TRBV7-2 and TRBJ2-7; D gene unclear. This CDR3 has 8 residues. CDR1 and CDR2 from the germline V gene are SGHTA and FQGNSA. V was trimmed by 11 bases and J by 3 bases, leaving 2 bases between them. DNA of the CDR3: TGTGCCGGCTACGAGCAGTACTTC. As protein: CAGYEQYF.

The rearrangement links TRBV6-5 to TRBJ2-3; D gene ambiguous. This CDR3 has 12 amino acids. Germline V gene sequence: CDR1 MNHEY, CDR2 SVGAGI. V lost 8 bases to trimming and J lost 2 bases, with 8 bases between them. CDR3 in amino acids: CASGQVTDTQYF. The CDR3 DNA reads TGTGCCAGCGGGCAGGTCACAGATACGCAGTATTTT.

This clonotype was picked up a small number of times. The chain uses TRBV7-3 and TRBJ2-1; no definite D call. The CDR3 runs 13 residues. The germline gives CDR1 SGHTA, CDR2 FQGTGA. Between the trimmed V and J ends, which lost 1 base and 6 bases, there was a span of 7 bases. In DNA form, the CDR3 reads TGTGCCAGCAGCTTAATTGTTGGCAATGAGCAGTTCTTC. As protein: CASSLIVGNEQFF. The entire variable domain, with the rest obtained from reference TRBV7-3 and TRBJ2-1, is as follows: GAGVSQTPSNKVTEKGKYVELRCDPISGHTALYWYRQSLGQGPEFLIYFQGTGAADDSGLPNDRFFAVRPEGSVSTLKIQRTERGDSAVYLCASSLIVGNEQFFGPGTRLTVL.

The chain combines TRBV2 with TRBJ1-4, with 9 nucleotides matching TRBD1. V trimming: 8 bases; J trimming: 4 bases; junction bases outside the gene matches: 5. The CDR3 is 14 amino acids. Looked up from germline, CDR1 is SNHLY and CDR2 is FYNNEI. CDR3 sequence: CASSGQGVNEKLFF. The CDR3 DNA reads as TGTGCCAGCTCGGGACAGGGCGTTAATGAAAAACTGTTTTTT.